This T cell receptor (beta chain) was found in a study of cytomegalovirus exposure and HLA in healthy donors. Study information: Within an early data release were around 80 million unique TCRs drawn from HLA-typed donors.

This clone has just one count. Primers included in the PCR were 60 Vbeta and 13 Jbeta primers. TCRdb's table, derived via immunoSEQ multiplex PCR, lists solely in-frame clones and lacks some. The sample lists 150,000 to 200,000 clones, over 75% occurring once. Deletions cut 4 bases from V and 4 bases from J, with 14 bases between. The CDR3 length is 14 residues. Germline-derived CDR1 and CDR2 are SGHNT and YYREEE (reference sequence). The chain has TRBV5-4 and TRBJ1-1; maybe TRBD1 (5 bases). Specimen: PBMCs. This TCR came from a girl under three years old in good health and CMV-seronegative. CDR3 DNA sequence: TGTGCCAGCAGCGTCGGGGGATGGGGCACTGAAGCTTTCTTT. This codes for CASSVGGWGTEAFF.